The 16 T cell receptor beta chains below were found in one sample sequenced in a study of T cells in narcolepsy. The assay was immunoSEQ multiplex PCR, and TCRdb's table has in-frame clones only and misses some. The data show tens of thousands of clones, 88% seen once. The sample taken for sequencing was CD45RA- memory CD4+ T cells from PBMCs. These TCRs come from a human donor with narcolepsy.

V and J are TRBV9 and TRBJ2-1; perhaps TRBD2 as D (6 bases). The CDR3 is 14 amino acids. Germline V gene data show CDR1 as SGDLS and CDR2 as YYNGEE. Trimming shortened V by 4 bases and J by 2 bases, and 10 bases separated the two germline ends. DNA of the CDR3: TGTGCCAGCAGCCGACTAGGCCCCTACAATGAGCAGTTCTTC. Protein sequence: CASSRLGPYNEQFF.

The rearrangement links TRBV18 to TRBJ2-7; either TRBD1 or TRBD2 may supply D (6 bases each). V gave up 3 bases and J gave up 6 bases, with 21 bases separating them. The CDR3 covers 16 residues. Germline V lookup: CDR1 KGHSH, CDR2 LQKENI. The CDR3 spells CASSPRQGGLGGEQYF. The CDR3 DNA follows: TGTGCCAGCTCACCTAGACAAGGGGGTTTGGGAGGCGAGCAGTACTTC.

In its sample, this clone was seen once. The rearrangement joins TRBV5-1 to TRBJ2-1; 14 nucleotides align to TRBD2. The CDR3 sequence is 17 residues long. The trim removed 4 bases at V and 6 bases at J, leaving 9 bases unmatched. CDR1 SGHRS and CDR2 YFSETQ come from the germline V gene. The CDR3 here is CASSLIGTSGGPNEQFF. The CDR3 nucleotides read TGCGCCAGCAGCCTTATTGGGACTAGCGGGGGTCCCAATGAGCAGTTCTTC.

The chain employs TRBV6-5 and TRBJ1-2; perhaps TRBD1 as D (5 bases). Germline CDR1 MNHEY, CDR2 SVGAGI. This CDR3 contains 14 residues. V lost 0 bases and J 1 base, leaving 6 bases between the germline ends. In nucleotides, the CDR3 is TGTGCCAGCAGTTACTCCCAGGGTAACTATGGCTACACCTTC. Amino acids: CASSYSQGNYGYTF.

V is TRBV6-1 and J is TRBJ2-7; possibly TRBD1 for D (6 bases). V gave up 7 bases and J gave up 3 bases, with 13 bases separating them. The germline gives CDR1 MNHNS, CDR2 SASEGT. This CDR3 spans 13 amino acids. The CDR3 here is CASTETGFYEQYF. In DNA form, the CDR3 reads TGTGCCAGCACCGAGACAGGATTCTACGAGCAGTACTTC.

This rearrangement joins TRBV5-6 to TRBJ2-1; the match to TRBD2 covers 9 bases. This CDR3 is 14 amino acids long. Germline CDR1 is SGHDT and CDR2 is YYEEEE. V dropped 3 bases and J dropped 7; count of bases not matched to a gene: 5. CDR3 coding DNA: TGTGCCAGCAGCTGGATAGCGGGAGATAATGAGCAGTTCTTC. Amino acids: CASSWIAGDNEQFF.

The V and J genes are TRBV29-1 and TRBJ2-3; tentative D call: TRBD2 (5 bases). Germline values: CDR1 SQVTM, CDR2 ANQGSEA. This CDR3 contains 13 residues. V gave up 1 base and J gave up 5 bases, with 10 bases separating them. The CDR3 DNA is TGCAGCGTTGAAGGTGGGAGCGGAGATACGCAGTATTTT. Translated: CSVEGGSGDTQYF.

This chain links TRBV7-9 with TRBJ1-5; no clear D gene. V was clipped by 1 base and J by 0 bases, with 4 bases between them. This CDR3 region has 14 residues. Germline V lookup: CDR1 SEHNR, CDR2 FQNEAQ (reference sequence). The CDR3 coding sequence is TGTGCCAGCAGCTTAGGGAATAGCAATCAGCCCCAGCATTTT. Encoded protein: CASSLGNSNQPQHF.

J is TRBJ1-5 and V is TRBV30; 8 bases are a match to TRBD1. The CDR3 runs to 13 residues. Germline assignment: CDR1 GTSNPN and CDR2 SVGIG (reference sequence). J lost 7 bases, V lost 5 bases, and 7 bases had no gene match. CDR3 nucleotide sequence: TGTGCCTGGTCCGGACAGGGCCTGCAGCCCCAGCATTTT. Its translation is CAWSGQGLQPQHF.

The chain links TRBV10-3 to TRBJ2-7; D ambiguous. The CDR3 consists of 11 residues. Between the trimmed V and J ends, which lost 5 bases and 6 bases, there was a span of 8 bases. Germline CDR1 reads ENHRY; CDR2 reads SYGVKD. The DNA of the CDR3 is TGTGCCATCAGTCATGCGCTCGAGCAGTACTTC. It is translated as CAISHALEQYF.

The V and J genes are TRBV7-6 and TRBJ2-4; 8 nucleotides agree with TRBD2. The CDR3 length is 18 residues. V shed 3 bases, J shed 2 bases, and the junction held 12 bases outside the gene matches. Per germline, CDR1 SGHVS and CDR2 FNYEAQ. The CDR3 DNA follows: TGTGCCAGCAGCTTGCCCGCCCAACTAGCGGCCTCCAAAAACATTCAGTACTTC. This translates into CASSLPAQLAASKNIQYF.

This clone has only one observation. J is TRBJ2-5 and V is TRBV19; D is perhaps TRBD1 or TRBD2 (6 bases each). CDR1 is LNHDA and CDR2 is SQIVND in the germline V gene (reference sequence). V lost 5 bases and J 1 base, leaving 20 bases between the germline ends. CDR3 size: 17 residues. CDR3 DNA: TGTGCCAGTAGTTCACGGAGGGCTAGCAGGGGCCAAGAGACCCAGTACTTC. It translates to CASSSRRASRGQETQYF.

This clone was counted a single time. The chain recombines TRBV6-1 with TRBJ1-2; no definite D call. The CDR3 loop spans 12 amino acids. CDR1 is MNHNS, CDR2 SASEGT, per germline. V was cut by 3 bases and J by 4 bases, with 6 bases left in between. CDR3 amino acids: CASSEYSYGYTF. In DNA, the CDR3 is TGTGCCAGCAGTGAGTACAGCTATGGCTACACCTTC.

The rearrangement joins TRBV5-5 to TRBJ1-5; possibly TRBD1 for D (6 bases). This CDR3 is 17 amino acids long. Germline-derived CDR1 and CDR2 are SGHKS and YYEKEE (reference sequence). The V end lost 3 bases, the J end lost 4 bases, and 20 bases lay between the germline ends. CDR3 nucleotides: TGTGCCAGCAGCTCGAGCTTTACGGACAGCTATAATCAGCCCCAGCATTTT. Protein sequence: CASSSSFTDSYNQPQHF. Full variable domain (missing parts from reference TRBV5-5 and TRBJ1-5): DAGVTQSPTHLIKTRGQQVTLRCSPISGHKSVSWYQQVLGQGPQFIFQYYEKEERGRGNFPDRFSARQFPNYSSELNVNALLLGDSALYLCASSSSFTDSYNQPQHFGDGTRLSIL.

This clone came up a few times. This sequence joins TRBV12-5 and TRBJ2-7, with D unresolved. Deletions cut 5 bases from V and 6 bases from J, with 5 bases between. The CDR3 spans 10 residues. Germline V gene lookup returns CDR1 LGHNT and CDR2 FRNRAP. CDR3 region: CASGTSEQYF. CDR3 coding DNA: TGTGCTAGTGGTACGTCCGAGCAGTACTTC.

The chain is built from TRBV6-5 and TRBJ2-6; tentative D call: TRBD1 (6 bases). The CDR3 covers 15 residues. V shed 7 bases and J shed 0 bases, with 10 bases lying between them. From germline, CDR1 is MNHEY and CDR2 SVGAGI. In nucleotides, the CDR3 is TGTGCCAGCACCGGACAGCCCTCTGGGGCCAACGTCCTGACTTTC. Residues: CASTGQPSGANVLTF.